The rows below give T cell receptor beta chains drawn from one sample of a study of CD8+ T cells in alopecia areata. Here immunoSEQ multiplex PCR was the method, and the copy in TCRdb shows in-frame clones only, minus some. The table has roughly 170,000 clones, over 50% seen once. The specimen comprised CD4+ T cells sorted from blood, sampled at week 0. These receptors were obtained from a human donor with alopecia areata. Each CDR3 is given with its conserved first and last residue. D genes are given only for firm matches. Only some rows state a clone size, as once, few, many or a class for expanded clones.

V	J	D	size	DNA	CDR3
TRBV5-1	TRBJ2-7	TRBD1	few	TGCGCCAGCAGCTTGGAACAGGGGGTCAACGAGCAGTACTTC	CASSLEQGVNEQYF
TRBV5-1	TRBJ1-1	NA	NA	TGCGCCAGCAGCTTGGCTCAGCCGAACACTGAAGCTTTCTTT	CASSLAQPNTEAFF
TRBV27	TRBJ2-7	TRBD2	NA	TGTGCCAGCAGCCCCTTCGGGCGGGGGGGCTCCTACGAGCAGTACTTC	CASSPFGRGGSYEQYF
TRBV29-1	TRBJ1-1	NA	NA	TGCAGCGTTGAAGACGTAGGGGGGACTGAAGCTTTCTTT	CSVEDVGGTEAFF
TRBV29-1	TRBJ1-1	TRBD1	NA	TGCAGCAACAGGGGGCCCGGCACTGAAGCTTTCTTT	CSNRGPGTEAFF
TRBV9	TRBJ1-2	NA	few	TGTGCCAGCAGCGTAGAAGTCGGGTTTCATGGCTACACCTTC	CASSVEVGFHGYTF
TRBV18	TRBJ1-1	TRBD1	once	TGTGCCAGCTCACCGGGGACAGGGGATGGTACTGAAGCTTTCTTT	CASSPGTGDGTEAFF
TRBV29-1	TRBJ1-2	TRBD1	NA	TGCAGCGTCCAACCGACAGGGAGCGACTATGGCTACACCTTC	CSVQPTGSDYGYTF
TRBV29-1	TRBJ1-1	NA	NA	TGCAGCGTTGCCGGTTTGTACACTGAAGCTTTCTTT	CSVAGLYTEAFF
TRBV7-8	TRBJ1-2	NA	NA	TGTGCCAGCAGCCCACGTGACAGTAGCTTCTATGGCTACACCTTC	CASSPRDSSFYGYTF
TRBV4-2	TRBJ2-5	TRBD2	NA	TGTGCCAGCAGCCGCTGGGCGGGAGGAAGCGGCGAGACCCAGTACTTC	CASSRWAGGSGETQYF
TRBV29-1	TRBJ1-2	TRBD1	few	TGCAGCGCTGGGACAGCACTCTATGGCTACACCTTC	CSAGTALYGYTF
TRBV30	TRBJ2-7	NA	NA	TGTGCCTGGAGTCCAAGACTGAGCTCCTACGAGCAGTACTTC	CAWSPRLSSYEQYF
TRBV28	TRBJ2-7	NA	many	TGTGCCAGCATCTCCTCTAGCGTACACGAGCAGTACTTC	CASISSSVHEQYF
TRBV30	TRBJ2-3	NA	few	TGTGCCTGGAGTCCACTCTACACAGATACGCAGTATTTT	CAWSPLYTDTQYF
TRBV7-9	TRBJ1-1	TRBD1	NA	TGTGCCAGCAGCCCGGGACAGGGGGACACTGAAGCTTTCTTT	CASSPGQGDTEAFF
TRBV29-1	TRBJ1-1	TRBD1	NA	TGCAGCGTTGAAGCCTACGGGACAGCTAACACTGAAGCTTTCTTT	CSVEAYGTANTEAFF
TRBV29-1	TRBJ2-5	TRBD1	few	TGCAGCGTCGGACTGGCTCTCGGACAGGGCTTGGAGACCCAGTACTTC	CSVGLALGQGLETQYF
TRBV18	TRBJ2-6	NA	NA	TGTGCCAGCTCACCAGGGACCTCTGGGGCCAACGTCCTGACTTTC	CASSPGTSGANVLTF
TRBV7-9	TRBJ1-5	NA	NA	TGTGCCAGCAGCACGACGGGTCAGCCCCAGCATTTT	CASSTTGQPQHF
TRBV30	TRBJ1-1	NA	few	TGTGCCTGGAGTTCCTACGGGGGTTGGGGTGAAGCTTTCTTT	CAWSSYGGWGEAFF
TRBV2	TRBJ2-7	NA	NA	TGTGCCAGCAGTGAAGTTGTGAGGTACGAGCAGTACTTC	CASSEVVRYEQYF
TRBV6-1	TRBJ1-1	TRBD1	NA	TGTGCCAGCAGTGAGTGGGGACAGAGCACTGAAGCTTTCTTT	CASSEWGQSTEAFF
TRBV30	TRBJ1-1	NA	NA	TGTGCCTGGAGTCCGGGACGGCCAAACACTGAAGCTTTCTTT	CAWSPGRPNTEAFF
TRBV29-1	TRBJ2-7	NA	NA	TGCAGCGTCAGCGATGGGGGCTACGAGCAGTACTTC	CSVSDGGYEQYF
TRBV7-9	TRBJ2-5	NA	once	TGTGCCAGCGGCAGCGGGTTCCGCGAGACCCAGTACTTC	CASGSGFRETQYF
TRBV29-1	TRBJ1-6	NA	NA	TGCAGCGCTAATGACAGCCCTAATTCACCCCTCCACTTT	CSANDSPNSPLHF
TRBV7-9	TRBJ1-1	NA	NA	TGTGCCAGCAGCTTAGGATCCACTGAAGCTTTCTTT	CASSLGSTEAFF
TRBV9	TRBJ2-1	TRBD2	NA	TGTGCCAGCAGCGTAGGACTAGCGGGGGGCACATACAATGAGCAGTTCTTC	CASSVGLAGGTYNEQFF
TRBV29-1	TRBJ2-3	TRBD2	few	TGCAGCGTCGGAGGTCGTAGCGGGGGAAGCACAGATACGCAGTATTTT	CSVGGRSGGSTDTQYF
TRBV5-1	TRBJ2-3	NA	NA	TGCGCCAGCAGCCTAGGACAGACAGATACGCAGTATTTT	CASSLGQTDTQYF
TRBV5-1	TRBJ2-7	TRBD2	NA	TGCGCCAGCAGCTTGGTCCCCGGTAGCGGGGGCGAGCAGTACTTC	CASSLVPGSGGEQYF
TRBV7-6	TRBJ2-5	NA	NA	TGTGCCAGCAGCTTAGTCGGAGAGACCCAGTACTTC	CASSLVGETQYF